The clone carrying this T cell receptor (beta chain) was counted between two and nine times. Its antigen is unidentified. The data stem from a study of CD8 T cells in ankylosing spondylitis. Study-level results: Within matched ankylosing spondylitis synovial fluid, disease-linked clones were reportedly significantly enriched. Several of the motif variants were reported before in synovial fluid and blood from reactive arthritis. A motif of 7 to 9 highly homologous TCR beta variants was seen as apparently characteristic of ankylosing spondylitis blood.

TCRdb analysed the 5' RACE reads with MiXCR anew, one entry per CDR3 protein. In the table there are about 400,000 distinct CDR3 sequences, 20% of which are singletons. The CDR3 runs to 16 residues. Germline CDR1 reads MDHEN; CDR2 reads SYDVKM. Trimming removed 2 bases from V and 0 bases from J; junction bases left unmatched: 4. The chain recombines TRBV28 with TRBJ2-1, with 7 bases identical to TRBD1. Specimen: blood, either unsorted or a sorted T cell fraction (not recorded which). This TCR was sampled from a male donor with ankylosing spondylitis or in good health (not recorded which). As DNA, the CDR3 is TGTGCCAGCAGTTTACAGGACAGGAGCTCCTACAATGAGCAGTTCTTC. Encoded protein: CASSLQDRSSYNEQFF.